A single TCR beta chain is shown here with its context. The data were obtained in a study of OX40 agonist ivuxolimab in advanced cancers. Looked up from germline, CDR1 is SGHTS and CDR2 is YDEGEE. The CDR3 loop spans 15 amino acids. V lost 4 bases to trimming and J lost 0 bases, with 12 bases between them. Using immunoSEQ multiplex PCR, the repertoire was profiled, and TCRdb retains in-frame clones only, with some absent. Among about 15,000 clones listed, roughly 60% were seen once. V is TRBV5-8 and J is TRBJ2-3; possible D gene TRBD2, 5 bases. The receptor's source is an adult with an advanced solid tumor such as melanoma, head and neck, liver or kidney cancer. Sequenced here: CD4+ or CD8+ T cells sorted from blood, sampled in a trial of the OX40 agonist ivuxolimab. The CDR3 is CASSPGLFSTDTQYF. In nucleotides, the CDR3 is TGTGCCAGCAGCCCGGGGTTGTTTAGCACAGATACGCAGTATTTT.